Shown below are 4 T cell receptor beta chains from a single sample sequenced in a study of T cells in Graves' hyperthyroidism and ophthalmopathy. Authors of the study amplified TCR beta CDR3 regions from RNA transcripts. When the TCR CDR3 underwent first-round RT-PCR, the HTBI primer set was used. TCRdb recomputed calls from the multiplex PCR reads with MiXCR, one row per CDR3 protein. The data show under 500,000 distinct CDR3 sequences, with about an eighth seen just once and around 28% held by the top ten. The material sequenced was blood. The receptors were gathered from a man aged 50 or older with Graves' ophthalmopathy.

This clonotype was observed at least ten times. The V gene is TRBV12-3 or TRBV12-4, the J gene TRBJ1-1; 10 nucleotides agree with TRBD1. This CDR3 has 17 residues. The J segment lost 0 bases and the V segment lost 5 bases, leaving 9 bases of the junction unmatched. This chain's CDR3 is CASSGRTGGNMNTEAFF. The CDR3, as DNA: TGTGCCAGCAGTGGGCGGACAGGGGGAAATATGAACACTGAAGCTTTCTTT.

This clonotype has only a few counts. The gene calls are TRBV12-3 or TRBV12-4 and TRBJ2-7, with TRBD1 matching 8 bases. Unmatched junction bases numbered 8, after V lost 5 bases and J lost 5 bases. The CDR3 spans 14 residues. For the CDR3, the DNA is TGTGCCAGCAGTCCCGGACAGGGTAGGAACGAGCAGTACTTC. It specifies CASSPGQGRNEQYF.

The sample holds many counts of this clonotype. The chain joins TRBV20-1 to TRBJ2-1; D is possibly TRBD1 (5 bases). The CDR3 is made up of 14 amino acids. Germline V CDR1 and CDR2: DFQATT, SNEGSKA (reference sequence). V lost 0 bases to trimming and J lost 4 bases, with 10 bases between them. CDR3 nucleotides: TGCAGTGCTAGAGATCGACAGAGTTACAATGAGCAGTTCTTC. This gives the protein CSARDRQSYNEQFF.

This chain joins TRBV29-1 and TRBJ2-1; no firm D call. V was shortened by 3 bases and J by 0 bases, with 9 bases between the two germline ends. Germline lookup yields CDR1 SQVTM and CDR2 ANQGSEA. The CDR3 sequence is 14 residues long. This chain's CDR3 is CSVERRPSYNEQFF. The CDR3 nucleotides are TGCAGCGTTGAGCGGAGACCCTCCTACAATGAGCAGTTCTTC.